This T cell receptor beta chain came from a study of blood T cell repertoires in COVID-19. Either two negative PCRs, clearance, or symptom resolution qualified Cohort 3 donors as recovered. Source study methods: Reference gene primer amplification yielded estimated nucleated cell counts. The data were produced by immunoSEQ multiplex PCR, yet TCRdb's version contains in-frame clones alone and is incomplete. D and trimming come from the DNA, and the V and J calls and clone size come from that table. The sample lists a few hundred thousand clones; around 85% were seen once. The V gene lost 3 bases and the J gene lost 5 bases, with 7 bases spanning the gap. The length of the CDR3 is 11 residues. Germline V gives CDR1 DFQATT, CDR2 SNEGSKA (reference sequence).

The clonotype originates from a woman younger than 45 who had recovered from COVID-19. Sequences were obtained from PBMCs or T cells enriched from blood (not recorded which). The chain links TRBV20-1 to TRBJ2-5; the D is unclear. The CDR3 coding sequence is TGCAGTGCTAGTGTCGGGGAGACCCAGTACTTC. Its translation: CSASVGETQYF.